Below, 23 T cell receptor beta chains from the same sample are listed, as sequenced in a study of blood T cell repertoires in COVID-19 (dated by TCRdb to the early 2020s). Libraries were built with the immunoSEQ multiplex PCR assay. As stored in TCRdb, this immuneACCESS dataset retains in-frame rearrangements with V and J assigned. A fraction of the clones does not appear; measured against another copy, unresolved V genes explain less than half of the discrepancy, and the remainder lacks a known reason. In this sample the table shows roughly 230,000 clones, around 84% of which occur a single time. The ten largest clonotypes hold about 0.91% of the sample. The sequenced sample was peripheral blood. The receptors shown here come from a man aged 35 to 55 with acute or convalescent COVID-19.

The chain employs TRBV6-6 and TRBJ2-1, with TRBD2 identical over 8 bases. From germline, CDR1 is MNHNY and CDR2 SVGAGI (reference sequence). Trimming cost V 7 bases and J 4 bases; bases outside gene matches: 3. The CDR3 runs 13 residues. The CDR3 reads CASKEREYNEQFF. The CDR3 DNA follows: TGTGCCAGCAAGGAGCGGGAGTACAATGAGCAGTTCTTC.

This clone was recorded once. V gene TRBV9 combines with J gene TRBJ1-3; no reliable D call. Looked up from germline, CDR1 is SGDLS and CDR2 is YYNGEE. The CDR3 runs to 14 residues. The V end was cut by 6 bases, the J end by 4 bases, with 14 bases between. The CDR3 region is CASTNPGTGNTIYF. CDR3 in DNA: TGTGCCAGCACCAACCCGGGAACCGGAAACACCATATATTTT.

The chain recombines TRBV27 with TRBJ1-6; TRBD1 is a possible D gene (5 bases). V lost 5 bases to trimming and J lost 15 bases, with 17 bases between them. The CDR3 has 13 residues. Germline values: CDR1 MNHEY, CDR2 SMNVEV (reference sequence). DNA for the CDR3: TGTGCCAGCAGTCAATTGTCCGGCAGGGACCTCCACTTT. Encoded protein: CASSQLSGRDLHF.

The rearrangement uses TRBV7-3 and TRBJ2-1; 13 bases match TRBD2. Germline-derived CDR1 and CDR2 are SGHTA and FQGTGA. The trim removed 4 bases at V and 6 bases at J, leaving 6 bases unmatched. The CDR3 has 16 residues. CDR3 DNA: TGTGCCAGCAGCTCGACTAGCGGGGGGACTTTCAATGAGCAGTTCTTC. Protein: CASSSTSGGTFNEQFF. Drawing the rest from reference TRBV7-3 and TRBJ2-1, the complete variable domain is GAGVSQTPSNKVTEKGKYVELRCDPISGHTALYWYRQSLGQGPEFLIYFQGTGAADDSGLPNDRFFAVRPEGSVSTLKIQRTERGDSAVYLCASSSTSGGTFNEQFFGPGTRLTVL.

Here the CDR3 DNA reads TGCAGTCTAGTCAAAGAGGGCTACACCTTC. This gives the protein CSLVKEGYTF. V usage is TRBV20-1 and J usage is TRBJ1-2, with unresolved D. The V end lost 8 bases, the J end lost 8 bases, and 12 bases lay between the germline ends. Per germline, CDR1 DFQATT and CDR2 SNEGSKA (reference sequence). CDR3 length equals 10 residues.

In this sample, this clone turned up once. This chain links TRBV19 with TRBJ1-1; 8 nucleotides match TRBD1. J was trimmed by 5 bases and V by 4 bases; bases with no gene match: 9. CDR1 is LNHDA, CDR2 SQIVND, per germline (reference sequence). The CDR3 sequence is 15 residues long. Written as DNA, the CDR3 is TGTGCCAGTAGTACCTTGGACAGGGAGAGGACTGAAGCTTTCTTT. It yields the protein CASSTLDRERTEAFF. Drawing the rest from reference TRBV19 and TRBJ1-1, the complete variable domain is DGGITQSPKYLFRKEGQNVTLSCEQNLNHDAMYWYRQDPGQGLRLIYYSQIVNDFQKGDIAEGYSVSREKKESFPLTVTSAQKNPTAFYLCASSTLDRERTEAFFGQGTRLTVV.

The V call is TRBV19, the J call TRBJ2-7, with TRBD1 as a possible D gene (6 bases). CDR1 and CDR2 (germline): LNHDA, SQIVND (reference sequence). The CDR3 consists of 17 residues. With 1 base removed from V and 0 bases from J, the gap between germline ends came to 16 bases. Here the CDR3 DNA reads TGTGCCAGTAGTATAGGTCTCAGGGGCACCAACTCCTACGAGCAGTACTTC. Translated: CASSIGLRGTNSYEQYF. Full variable domain (remainder filled in from reference TRBV19 and TRBJ2-7): DGGITQSPKYLFRKEGQNVTLSCEQNLNHDAMYWYRQDPGQGLRLIYYSQIVNDFQKGDIAEGYSVSREKKESFPLTVTSAQKNPTAFYLCASSIGLRGTNSYEQYFGPGTRLTVT.

The gene calls are TRBV14 and TRBJ2-1; D ambiguous. This CDR3 has 11 amino acids. V lost 3 bases, J lost 9 bases, and 6 bases lay in between. Germline assignment: CDR1 SGHDN and CDR2 FVKESK. The CDR3 loop reads CASSQGREQFF. CDR3 coding DNA: TGTGCCAGCAGCCAGGGCCGTGAGCAGTTCTTC.

The V gene is TRBV4-3, the J gene TRBJ1-1; possibly TRBD1 for D (5 bases). CDR3 size: 15 residues. Deletions cut 4 bases from V and 3 bases from J, with 15 bases between. Germline lookup yields CDR1 LGHNA and CDR2 YSLEER. The CDR3 DNA is TGCGCCAGCAGCCCTGGGGCCGGGCGGTACACTGAAGCTTTCTTT. Its protein product is CASSPGAGRYTEAFF.

This chain joins TRBV11-1 and TRBJ1-1; 9 positions agree with TRBD1. The germline V gene encodes CDR1 SGHAT and CDR2 FQDESV (reference sequence). V gave up 1 base and J gave up 3 bases; unmatched junction bases: 3. The CDR3 covers 15 residues. CDR3 in DNA: TGTGCCAGCAGCTTAGGGACAGGGGCGTACACTGAAGCTTTCTTT. Translating it yields CASSLGTGAYTEAFF.

This sequence joins TRBV3-1 (or the pseudogene TRBV3-2) and TRBJ1-4, with no clear D. The CDR3 contains 12 residues. Trimming took 0 bases from V and 14 from J, leaving 10 bases between them. CDR1 and CDR2 from the germline V gene are LGHDT and YNNKEL (reference sequence). CDR3 residues: CASSQDYGLLFF. In nucleotides, the CDR3 is TGTGCCAGCAGCCAAGATTACGGACTCCTGTTTTTT.

This chain uses TRBV29-1 with TRBJ2-1, with 11 bases fitting TRBD2. The germline gives CDR1 SQVTM, CDR2 ANQGSEA. The CDR3 is 17 residues long. The trim removed 6 bases at V and 0 bases at J, leaving 10 bases unmatched. The CDR3 DNA sequence: TGCAGCGTCTCCGGGACTAGCGGTACGAGCTCCTACAATGAGCAGTTCTTC. The encoded protein is CSVSGTSGTSSYNEQFF.

About this clone: Other DNA sequences in this sample translate to the same CDR3. CDR3 sequence reads: CASSPGTDYGYTF. The CDR3 nucleotides are TGTGCCAGCTCACCCGGGACAGACTATGGCTACACCTTC. The gene calls are TRBV18 and TRBJ1-2; 7 nucleotides line up with TRBD1. The V gene's germline CDR1 is KGHSH and CDR2 LQKENI. This CDR3 has 13 amino acids. After removal of 3 bases from V and 3 bases from J, the junction contained 1 base not matched to a gene.

The chain employs TRBV10-3 and TRBJ1-2; D uncertain. The V gene lost 2 bases and the J gene lost 8 bases, with 9 bases spanning the gap. The CDR3 loop spans 12 amino acids. In germline, CDR1 is ENHRY, CDR2 SYGVKD. The CDR3 is CAISEEARGYTF. The CDR3 nucleotides read TGTGCCATCAGTGAGGAAGCGAGGGGCTACACCTTC.

The chain employs TRBV29-1 and TRBJ1-1; 8 bases are a match to TRBD1. This CDR3 spans 13 amino acids. With 7 bases clipped from V and 4 bases from J, the junction kept 8 bases outside the gene matches. Per germline, CDR1 SQVTM and CDR2 ANQGSEA. The chain's CDR3 is CSERQGISTEAFF. CDR3 DNA: TGCAGCGAACGACAGGGGATTAGCACTGAAGCTTTCTTT.

The chain is built from TRBV27 and TRBJ2-2; D perhaps matches TRBD1 (6 bases). The V and J ends lost 3 bases and 1 base respectively, with 9 bases between them. Looked up from germline, CDR1 is MNHEY and CDR2 is SMNVEV (reference sequence). There are 15 residues in the CDR3. CDR3 sequence: CASSLRTVNTGELFF. Here the CDR3 DNA reads TGTGCCAGCAGTTTGAGGACAGTGAACACCGGGGAGCTGTTTTTT.

The chain has TRBV7-9 and TRBJ1-5, with 8 bases matching TRBD1. Germline V gene lookup returns CDR1 SEHNR and CDR2 FQNEAQ (reference sequence). With 5 bases clipped from V and 5 bases from J, the junction kept 8 bases outside the gene matches. The CDR3 has 15 residues. In nucleotides, the CDR3 is TGTGCCAGCAGCGGACAGACAGGGGCTGATCAGCCCCAGCATTTT. It translates to CASSGQTGADQPQHF.

The V call is TRBV5-1, the J call TRBJ1-1, with 11 bases that match TRBD1. The CDR3 is 16 residues long. The germline V gene encodes CDR1 SGHRS and CDR2 YFSETQ. Trimming took 3 bases from V and 0 from J; bases not matched to a gene: 4. CDR3 amino acids: CASSWTGGTMNTEAFF. Written as DNA, the CDR3 is TGCGCCAGCAGCTGGACAGGGGGCACGATGAACACTGAAGCTTTCTTT.

This chain uses TRBV3-1 (or the pseudogene TRBV3-2) with TRBJ1-3; D unclear. The V and J ends lost 0 bases and 0 bases respectively, with 9 bases between them. Germline V CDR1 and CDR2: LGHDT, YNNKEL (reference sequence). The CDR3 covers 16 residues. The CDR3 sequence is CASSQEVLLSGNTIYF. In nucleotides, the CDR3 is TGTGCCAGCAGCCAAGAGGTTCTACTCTCTGGAAACACCATATATTTT.

The gene calls are TRBV3-1 (or the pseudogene TRBV3-2) and TRBJ2-1, with 12 bases lining up with TRBD1. V trimming: 4 bases; J trimming: 9 bases; junction bases outside the gene matches: 7. From germline, CDR1 is LGHDT and CDR2 YNNKEL (reference sequence). The CDR3 extends over 15 amino acids. CDR3: CASSPGGTGGGEQFF. CDR3 bases: TGTGCCAGCAGCCCCGGAGGGACAGGGGGCGGTGAGCAGTTCTTC.

The chain couples TRBV28 to TRBJ2-7; tentative D call: TRBD2 (6 bases). The CDR3 covers 11 residues. Between the trimmed V and J ends, which lost 4 bases and 6 bases, there was a span of 7 bases. Per germline, CDR1 MDHEN and CDR2 SYDVKM. The CDR3 DNA reads as TGTGCCAGCAGTTGGGGACTCGAGCAGTACTTC. Its translation: CASSWGLEQYF.

The chain is built from TRBV7-6 and TRBJ2-3; possible D gene TRBD1, 5 bases. This CDR3 comprises 13 residues. The germline V and J ends were trimmed by 7 bases and 6 bases, with 14 bases remaining between them. From germline, CDR1 is SGHVS and CDR2 FNYEAQ. The CDR3 region has the DNA TGTGCCAGCACGGTCAGGGCGGAGGATACGCAGTATTTT. Translated: CASTVRAEDTQYF.

This clone was recorded only once. The chain couples TRBV3-1 (or the pseudogene TRBV3-2) to TRBJ2-1, with TRBD2 identical over 8 bases. CDR1 is LGHDT and CDR2 is YNNKEL in the germline V gene (reference sequence). J was trimmed by 8 bases and V by 0 bases; bases with no gene match: 9. The CDR3 runs 16 residues. CDR3 nucleotides: TGTGCCAGCAGCCAAGAAGAAGGGACTAGAATCCATGAGCAGTTCTTC. This codes for CASSQEEGTRIHEQFF.